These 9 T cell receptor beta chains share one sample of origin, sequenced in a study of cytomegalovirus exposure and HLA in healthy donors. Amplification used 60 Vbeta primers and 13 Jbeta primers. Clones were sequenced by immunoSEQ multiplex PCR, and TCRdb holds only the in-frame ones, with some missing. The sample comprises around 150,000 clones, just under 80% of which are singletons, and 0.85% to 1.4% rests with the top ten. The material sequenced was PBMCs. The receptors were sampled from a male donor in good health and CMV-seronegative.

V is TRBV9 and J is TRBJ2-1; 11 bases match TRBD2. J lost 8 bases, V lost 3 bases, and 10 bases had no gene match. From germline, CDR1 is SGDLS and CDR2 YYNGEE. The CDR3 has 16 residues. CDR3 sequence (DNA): TGTGCCAGCAGCGGATTAGCGGGGGGGCGGTCTGATGAGCAGTTCTTC. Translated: CASSGLAGGRSDEQFF.

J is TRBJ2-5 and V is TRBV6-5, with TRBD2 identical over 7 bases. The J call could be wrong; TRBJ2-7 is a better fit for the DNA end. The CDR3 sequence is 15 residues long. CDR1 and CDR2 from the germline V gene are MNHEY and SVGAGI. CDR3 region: CASSSRRGSGDEQYF. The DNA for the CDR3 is TGTGCCAGCAGTTCACGGCGGGGGTCCGGAGACGAGCAGTACTTC.

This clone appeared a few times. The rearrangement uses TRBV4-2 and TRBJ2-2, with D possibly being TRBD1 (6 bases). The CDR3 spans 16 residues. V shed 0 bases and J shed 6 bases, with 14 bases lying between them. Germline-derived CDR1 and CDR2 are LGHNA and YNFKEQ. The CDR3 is CASSQEELQGPGELFF. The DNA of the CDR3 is TGTGCCAGCAGCCAAGAGGAGCTCCAGGGGCCCGGGGAGCTGTTTTTT.

The CDR3 DNA reads TGTGCCAGCAGTGACATGGGACAGGGGTCTTCTGGGGCCAACGTCCTGACTTTC. Amino acids: CASSDMGQGSSGANVLTF. The V call is TRBV6-1, the J call TRBJ2-6; 10 bases match TRBD1. Looked up from germline, CDR1 is MNHNS and CDR2 is SASEGT. CDR3 length: 18 residues. The junction had 6 bases not matched to a gene; V was cut back by 3 bases and J by 1 base.

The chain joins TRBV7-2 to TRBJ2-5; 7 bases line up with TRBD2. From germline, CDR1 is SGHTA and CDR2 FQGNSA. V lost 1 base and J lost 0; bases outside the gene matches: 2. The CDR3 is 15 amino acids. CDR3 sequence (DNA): TGTGCCAGCAGCTTAGGGCGGGGGTACCAAGAGACCCAGTACTTC. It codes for CASSLGRGYQETQYF.

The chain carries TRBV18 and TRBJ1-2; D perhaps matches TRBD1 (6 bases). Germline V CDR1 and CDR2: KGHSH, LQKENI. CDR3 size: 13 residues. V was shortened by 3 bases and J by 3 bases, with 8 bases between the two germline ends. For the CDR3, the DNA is TGTGCCAGCTCACCCAACAGGGACTATGGCTACACCTTC. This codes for CASSPNRDYGYTF.

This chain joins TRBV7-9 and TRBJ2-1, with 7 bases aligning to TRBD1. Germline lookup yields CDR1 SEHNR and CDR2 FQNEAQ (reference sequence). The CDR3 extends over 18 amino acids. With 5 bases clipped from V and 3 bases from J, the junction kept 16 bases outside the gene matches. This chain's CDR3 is CASSAPGQRIIRYNEQFF. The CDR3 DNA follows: TGTGCCAGCAGCGCCCCGGGACAGCGAATTATACGCTACAATGAGCAGTTCTTC.

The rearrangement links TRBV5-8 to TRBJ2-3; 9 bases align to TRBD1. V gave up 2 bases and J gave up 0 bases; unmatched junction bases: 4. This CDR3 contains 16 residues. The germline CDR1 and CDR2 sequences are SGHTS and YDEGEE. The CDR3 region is CASSFTGGSSTDTQYF. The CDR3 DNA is TGTGCCAGCAGCTTTACAGGGGGCTCTAGCACAGATACGCAGTATTTT. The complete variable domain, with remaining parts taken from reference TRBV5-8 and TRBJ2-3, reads EAGVTQSPTHLIKTRGQQATLRCSPISGHTSVYWYQQALGLGLQFLLWYDEGEERNRGNFPPRFSGRQFPNYSSELNVNALELEDSALYLCASSFTGGSSTDTQYFGPGTRLTVL.

CDR3 residues: CASSVGQANQPQHF. The DNA of the CDR3 is TGTGCCAGCAGCGTGGGACAGGCCAATCAGCCCCAGCATTTT. V usage is TRBV7-2 and J usage is TRBJ1-5; 8 bases agree with TRBD1. The CDR3 totals 14 residues. After removal of 5 bases from V and 3 bases from J, the junction contained 3 bases not matched to a gene. The germline V gene has CDR1 SGHTA and CDR2 FQGNSA. Filled out from reference TRBV7-2 and TRBJ1-5, the complete variable domain reads GAGVSQSPSNKVTEKGKDVELRCDPISGHTALYWYRQSLGQGLEFLIYFQGNSAPDKSGLPSDRFSAERTGGSVSTLTIQRTQQEDSAVYLCASSVGQANQPQHFGDGTRLSIL.